These 16 T cell receptor beta chains came from one sample sequenced in a study of blood T cell repertoires in COVID-19. Profiled with immunoSEQ multiplex PCR; TCRdb holds only in-frame clones, not every one. The sample has about 200,000 clones, around 75% seen once; the top ten hold over 5%. Sequencing was performed on peripheral blood. Source of these receptors: a woman aged 40 to 50 with COVID-19, enrolled during active disease.

In its sample, this clone was seen once. The CDR3 nucleotides read TGCAGTGCTTCAGTTTTTACTGAAGCTTTCTTT. Translating gives CSASVFTEAFF. The chain links TRBV20-1 to TRBJ1-1; the D is unclear. From germline, CDR1 is DFQATT and CDR2 SNEGSKA (reference sequence). The CDR3 loop spans 11 amino acids. V gave up 5 bases and J gave up 5 bases, with 9 bases separating them.

This clone turned up a few times. The chain is built from TRBV6-5 and TRBJ1-2, with 7 bases fitting TRBD1. This CDR3 has 15 residues. The trim removed 6 bases at V and 1 base at J, leaving 8 bases unmatched. CDR1 and CDR2 from the germline V gene are MNHEY and SVGAGI. This chain's CDR3 is CASRPGQRLNYGYTF. CDR3 nucleotides: TGTGCCAGCAGGCCGGGACAGAGGCTTAACTATGGCTACACCTTC.

The chain couples TRBV6-4 to TRBJ1-1; tentative D call: TRBD1 (6 bases). Per germline, CDR1 MRHNA and CDR2 SNTAGT. CDR3 length equals 15 residues. V was clipped by 4 bases and J by 4 bases, with 16 bases between them. DNA for the CDR3: TGTGCCAGCAGTGCGGCAGGGGCTTTAGGCACTGAAGCTTTCTTT. It codes for CASSAAGALGTEAFF.

This clone was found a few times. CDR3: CASKQGELDEQFF. The CDR3 nucleotides read TGTGCCAGCAAACAGGGGGAGCTGGATGAGCAGTTCTTC. The J gene is TRBJ2-1, the V gene TRBV12-3 or TRBV12-4; 8 nucleotides line up with TRBD1. CDR3 length: 13 amino acids. V gave up 7 bases and J gave up 8 bases; unmatched junction bases: 7.

About this clone: An end of the junction does not agree with germline; a read error may underlie this. This chain links TRBV11-3 with TRBJ1-2; D gene ambiguous. CDR1 is SGHNT, CDR2 YENEEA, per germline. This CDR3 region has 13 residues. This chain's CDR3 is CVSSSADGYGYTF. CDR3 bases: TGTGTCAGCAGCTCAGCGGACGGCTATGGCTACACCTTC.

V and J are TRBV2 and TRBJ1-4; 8 nucleotides match TRBD1. Trimming at V came to 6 bases and at J to 7 bases, leaving 16 bases not matched to a gene. CDR1 is SNHLY and CDR2 is FYNNEI in the germline V gene. The CDR3 spans 17 residues. The CDR3 loop reads CASSPDRGLGSREKLFF. CDR3 DNA sequence: TGTGCCAGCAGCCCTGACAGGGGCCTGGGGTCTCGTGAAAAACTGTTTTTT.

The gene calls are TRBV19 and TRBJ2-5; 9 positions match TRBD1. The J segment lost 4 bases and the V segment lost 2 bases, leaving 5 bases of the junction unmatched. The length of the CDR3 is 15 residues. Germline CDR1 is LNHDA and CDR2 is SQIVND (reference sequence). The CDR3 region has the DNA TGTGCCAGTAGTATAATGGGACAGGGCGGAGAGACCCAGTACTTC. Its protein product is CASSIMGQGGETQYF.

V gene TRBV9 combines with J gene TRBJ2-1; TRBD2 matches at 8 bases. V shed 0 bases and J 9 bases; nucleotides not matched to a gene: 8. Germline-derived CDR1 and CDR2 are SGDLS and YYNGEE. This CDR3 contains 15 residues. The CDR3 DNA sequence: TGTGCCAGCAGCGTAGCTACGGGGGGGCTAGGTGAGCAGTTCTTC. Residues: CASSVATGGLGEQFF.

This clone was seen repeatedly, ten times or more. This rearrangement joins TRBV5-7 to TRBJ2-7, with D maybe TRBD1 (6 bases). TRBV5-7 is treated as an ORF (open reading frame) with a function not yet certain. Deletions cut 1 base from V and 5 bases from J, with 16 bases between. CDR3 length equals 15 residues. The CDR3 loop reads CASSLIRGICHEQYF. The CDR3 coding sequence is TGTGCCAGCAGCTTGATCAGGGGTATTTGCCACGAGCAGTACTTC.

V gene TRBV3-1 (or the pseudogene TRBV3-2) combines with J gene TRBJ2-5; 11 bases fit TRBD2. J lost 0 bases, V lost 6 bases, and 6 bases had no gene match. Germline V gives CDR1 LGHDT, CDR2 YNNKEL (reference sequence). The CDR3 spans 16 residues. CDR3 sequence: CASSPIAGGYQETQYF. In DNA, the CDR3 is TGTGCCAGCAGTCCAATAGCGGGGGGGTACCAAGAGACCCAGTACTTC.

The V and J genes are TRBV25-1 and TRBJ1-6; D is undetermined. Trimming pared 5 bases from V and 11 bases from J, leaving 19 bases between. Germline CDR1 reads MGHDK; CDR2 reads SYGVNS. The CDR3 consists of 15 residues. The CDR3 DNA sequence: TGTGCCAGCAGTCTGAGAGGGATTCTTGGGACACCCCTCCACTTT. Protein product: CASSLRGILGTPLHF.

The chain joins TRBV4-1 to TRBJ2-1, with 14 bases that match TRBD2. CDR1 is MGHRA and CDR2 is YSYEKL in the germline V gene. This CDR3 region has 19 residues. The V segment lost 0 bases and the J segment 5 bases; nucleotides outside the gene matches: 9. In DNA form, the CDR3 reads TGCGCCAGCAGCCAAGATAGGACTAGCGGGGGGCCACCGGACAATGAGCAGTTCTTC. Translated: CASSQDRTSGGPPDNEQFF.

The chain uses TRBV20-1 and TRBJ2-4; TRBD2 matches at 12 bases. Looked up from germline, CDR1 is DFQATT and CDR2 is SNEGSKA (reference sequence). Losses at the gene ends were 3 bases for V and 1 base for J; bases not matched to a gene: 10. The CDR3 runs 18 residues. The DNA of the CDR3 is TGCAGTGCTAGTGTGGCTAGCGGGAGGGCCACGGCCAAAAACATTCAGTACTTC. Encoded protein: CSASVASGRATAKNIQYF.

The V and J genes are TRBV23-1 and TRBJ2-1; 9 positions agree with TRBD2. TRBV23-1 is designated an ORF whose function remains uncertain. This CDR3 region has 16 residues. V lost 4 bases to trimming and J lost 4 bases; unmatched junction nucleotides: 8. The CDR3 reads CASSRFSGSGYNEQFF. In DNA, the CDR3 is TGCGCCAGCAGTCGATTTAGCGGGAGTGGTTACAATGAGCAGTTCTTC.

The CDR3 is CAISVGGLSTDTQYF. Here the CDR3 DNA reads TGTGCCATCAGTGTTGGGGGCCTAAGCACAGATACGCAGTATTTT. The chain couples TRBV10-3 to TRBJ2-3; possibly TRBD1 for D (6 bases). Trimming took off 4 bases at V and 0 bases at J, with 11 bases between the two ends. Germline CDR1 and CDR2: ENHRY and SYGVKD. The CDR3 spans 15 residues.

The V and J genes are TRBV4-1 and TRBJ2-1; 10 bases align to TRBD2. Germline loops: CDR1 MGHRA, CDR2 YSYEKL. V dropped 0 bases and J dropped 9; count of bases not matched to a gene: 5. This CDR3 has 15 amino acids. CDR3 sequence: CASSQEGLAWGEQFF. DNA for the CDR3: TGCGCCAGCAGCCAAGAGGGACTAGCGTGGGGTGAGCAGTTCTTC.